Following are 6 T cell receptor beta chains from one sample sequenced in a study of immune evolution from preneoplasia to lung adenocarcinoma. Assay used: immunoSEQ multiplex PCR; TCRdb lists only in-frame clones, some missing. The sample records around 7,500 clones, around three quarters being singletons. The sample consisted of FFPE invasive lung adenocarcinoma tissue. The receptor source for this set is a person aged 40 to 50 with lung adenocarcinoma.

The chain carries TRBV29-1 and TRBJ1-1; a possible D gene is TRBD1 (5 bases). The germline gives CDR1 SQVTM, CDR2 ANQGSEA. The V end lost 0 bases, the J end lost 7 bases, and 6 bases lay between the germline ends. This CDR3 is 11 amino acids long. CDR3 sequence reads: CSVEDGGEAFF. CDR3 in DNA: TGCAGCGTTGAAGATGGGGGTGAAGCTTTCTTT.

The V and J genes are TRBV7-3 and TRBJ1-1; a weak D match, TRBD1 (5 bases). The germline V and J ends were trimmed by 6 bases and 5 bases, with 19 bases remaining between them. Germline V gene lookup returns CDR1 SGHTA and CDR2 FQGTGA. CDR3 length: 15 amino acids. CDR3 in amino acids: CASSQRGGRVTEAFF. The CDR3 DNA reads TGTGCCAGCAGTCAAAGGGGCGGCCGTGTAACTGAAGCTTTCTTT.

The V call is TRBV30, the J call TRBJ2-7; no firm D call. This CDR3 has 13 amino acids. Germline V lookup: CDR1 GTSNPN, CDR2 SVGIG (reference sequence). V was trimmed by 3 bases and J by 3 bases, leaving 12 bases between them. In DNA, the CDR3 is TGTGCCTGGAGCCTATCGTGGGGCTACGAGCAGTACTTC. Amino acids: CAWSLSWGYEQYF.

The rearrangement uses TRBV6-4 and TRBJ2-7, with D unclear. Germline CDR1 MRHNA, CDR2 SNTAGT. Trimming pared 2 bases from V and 4 bases from J, leaving 18 bases between. The CDR3 is 16 amino acids. The CDR3 coding sequence is TGTGCCAGCAGTGACCCAAGCGACGAAACCCTATACGAGCAGTACTTC. It is translated as CASSDPSDETLYEQYF.

This chain joins TRBV6-1 and TRBJ2-3, with TRBD1 matching 9 bases. The CDR3 spans 14 residues. Germline CDR1 and CDR2: MNHNS and SASEGT. V trimming: 3 bases; J trimming: 5 bases; junction bases outside the gene matches: 3. In nucleotides, the CDR3 is TGTGCCAGCAGTGACGGACAGGGGCTAGATACGCAGTATTTT. Protein sequence: CASSDGQGLDTQYF.

The chain links TRBV5-5 to TRBJ1-3, with D maybe TRBD1 (6 bases). This CDR3 comprises 14 residues. Looked up from germline, CDR1 is SGHKS and CDR2 is YYEKEE (reference sequence). Trimming pared 0 bases from V and 3 bases from J, leaving 7 bases between. The CDR3 DNA reads as TGTGCCAGCAGCTTGGGGGGGCTTGGAAACACCATATATTTT. It translates to CASSLGGLGNTIYF.